This paragraph covers one T cell receptor (beta chain) sequence. This CDR3 is built from 19 residues. Germline loops: CDR1 SGHNT, CDR2 YYREEE (reference sequence). V was pared by 3 bases and J by 6 bases, with 17 bases of the junction left unmatched. The data are from a study of blood T cell repertoires in COVID-19. In the study overall: The United States, Italy and Spain supplied acute and convalescent COVID-19 samples. Sources were T cells, B-cell-depleted T cells, or PBMCs; the material itself was cDNA or gDNA.

Original processing notes: From reference gene primer amplification, estimates of nucleated cell counts were derived. Clones were read by immunoSEQ multiplex PCR, and TCRdb kept only the in-frame ones, dropping some. V and J calls and clone size are those listed in that table; D and trimming were worked out from the DNA. The sample has about 68,000 clones, 75% to 90% seen once. V and J are TRBV5-4 and TRBJ2-1; 11 nucleotides align to TRBD2. Material for sequencing was peripheral blood. The receptor was isolated from a man aged 45-65 years with acute or convalescent COVID-19. In DNA, the CDR3 is TGTGCCAGCAGCTCATTAGCGGGAGGGCCTCCGGGGGGAATCAATGAGCAGTTCTTC. It yields the protein CASSSLAGGPPGGINEQFF.